This T cell receptor (beta chain) appears in the sequencing data of a study of CD8+ T cells in alopecia areata (dated by TCRdb to 2017 to 2018). Context from the whole study: Treated patients were enrolled in an open-label pilot trial of oral tofacitinib, 5 to 10 mg twice daily, for moderate-to-severe alopecia areata. Tofacitinib-treated patients had biopsies at baseline and at 4 and 24 weeks of treatment, with a later scalp biopsy in several patients. Disease severity in treated patients was measured with the SALT score, which quantifies the percentage of affected scalp surface area. RNA was extracted with the PAXgene miRNA kit for fixed scalp, the miRNeasy kit for PBMCs, and the RNeasy kit for mouse skin. Scalp tissue and sorted CD4+ and CD8+ peripheral blood T cells from patchy and totalis/universalis alopecia areata patients and from healthy controls were covered by human TCRbeta sequencing. Tofacitinib was given for 6 to 18 months, followed by 6 months of follow-up off drug to assess delayed response and recurrence. Scalp clonality was compared among normal scalp (n=4), patchy alopecia areata scalp (n=8), and alopecia totalis/universalis scalp (n=8). TCRbeta CDR3 regions were amplified by immunoSEQ multiplex PCR with 35 Vbeta forward and 13 Jbeta reverse primers. In both human patients and the C3H/HeJ mouse model, the study applied high-throughput TCRbeta sequencing to look at T cell clonal expansion in alopecia areata.

Including cysteine and phenylalanine, the CDR3 has 12 amino acids. Of the read, only the CDR3 DNA is kept; its 36 bases are in frame from base 1. The germline ends are 4 bases apart after V is trimmed by 2 bases and J by 4 bases. Taken from the germline V gene (reference sequence), the CDR1 and CDR2 loops are SGHNT and YYREEE. This clone was counted only a few times. No antigen is known for it. No base-level quality is on record; no much larger clone is a single base apart. Sample time point, as interpreted from the label and publication: around 22 weeks on oral tofacitinib. The treatment or condition label of this sample denotes: oral pan-JAK inhibitor, 5-10 mg twice daily. Peripheral blood and lesional scalp punch biopsies were obtained from patients with alopecia areata. PBMCs were isolated by density centrifugation and stained for CD3, CD4 and CD8, and CD4+ and CD8+ T cells were sorted on a FACSAria.

The method behind the library was the immunoSEQ multiplex PCR assay. RNA was extracted from all samples and reverse transcribed into cDNA as template for TCR sequencing. SuperScript III was used to make first-strand cDNA, primed with a 2:1 mix of oligo-dT and random hexamers. A synthetic immune receptor repertoire was used to assess amplification bias, and residual bias was removed computationally. For the original study's pipeline: After raw reads were preprocessed to remove errors, the CDR3 was defined following IMGT conventions as running from the conserved cysteine to phenylalanine. Clonality was calculated as 1 minus Shannon entropy normalized by log2 of the number of productive unique TCRs. Whether each scalp clone was CD4 or CD8 was inferred by checking scalp TCRbeta sequences against the CD4 and CD8 repertoires from sorted blood. In TCRdb, the immuneACCESS table is reduced to in-frame sequences with V and J assigned. These tables do not hold every clone; where another copy was compared, an unresolved V gene accounts for under half, and the others remain unexplained. D and trimming come from the DNA, and the V and J calls and clone size come from that table. The sample has over 150,000 clones on record, roughly 64% of them singletons. The ten largest clones capture under 7% of the sample.

The study at large found these results: Compared with normal scalp, lesional scalp had higher clonality and more expanded CD8+ clones, particularly in alopecia totalis/universalis, a pattern that suggests antigenic drive. Tofacitinib significantly lowered scalp clonality and the number of expanded CD8+ clones among the top 100 scalp clones. Unlike mouse skin, where gammadelta T cells dominate, normal human skin contains resident alphabeta T cells that get sequenced too, which complicates analysis of the scalp TCR repertoire. During tofacitinib treatment, many expanded lesional clones stuck around in both scalp and blood, and this persistence may partly explain why relapse happens after treatment is stopped. Shared TCR sequences between patients were less evident than in mice, which may be partly attributable to HLA diversity in the patient population. Because the treated cohort was small and had only one nonresponder, larger studies are needed to examine links between baseline CD8+ expansion and response.

This clonotype was sampled from a human donor with alopecia areata. This chain is built from TRBV5-4 and TRBJ2-1, with no D gene named confidently. The sample in question was CD4+ T cells sorted from blood, obtained at week 24, from a patient treated with tofacitinib. The DNA sequence follows: TGTGCCAGCAGCTTACAGTACAATGAGCAGTTCTTC. The translation is CASSLQYNEQFF. Beyond the CDR3, the reference TRBV5-4 and TRBJ2-1 genes provide the residues; the full variable domain reads: ETGVTQSPTHLIKTRGQQVTLRCSSQSGHNTVSWYQQALGQGPQFIFQYYREEENGRGNFPPRFSGLQFPNYSSELNVNALELDDSALYLCASSLQYNEQFFGPGTRLTVL.